These 24 T cell receptor beta chains were sequenced from one sample in a study of T cells in Graves' hyperthyroidism and ophthalmopathy. TCR beta CDR3 sequences were amplified from RNA transcripts. HTBI primers were employed in a first-round RT-PCR of the TCR CDR3. TCRdb itself ran the multiplex PCR reads through MiXCR, one entry per CDR3 protein. The table has some 550,000 distinct CDR3 sequences, around 20% seen once. Sequencing used blood. Source of these receptors: a man aged 18 to 29 with Graves' hyperthyroidism.

Turning to this clonotype: The conserved phenylalanine or tryptophan is not found at the CDR3 terminus, so this likely reflects a read error. The CDR3 sequence: CASSFEVNTEAFY. The CDR3 DNA reads as TGTGCCAGCAGTTTTGAGGTTAACACTGAAGCTTTCTAT. The chain links TRBV12-3 or TRBV12-4 to TRBJ1-1; D not certain. Between the trimmed V and J ends, which lost 3 bases and 2 bases, there was a span of 7 bases. The CDR3 is 13 residues long.

The rearrangement links TRBV5-1 to TRBJ1-1; D possibly corresponds to TRBD1 (5 bases). Germline lookup yields CDR1 SGHRS and CDR2 YFSETQ. The V end lost 3 bases, the J end lost 0 bases, and 12 bases lay between the germline ends. The CDR3 sequence is 15 residues long. CDR3 region: CASSSPGLLNTEAFF. Written as DNA, the CDR3 is TGCGCCAGCAGCTCTCCGGGACTCCTGAACACTGAAGCTTTCTTT.

This clonotype came up a few times. The rearrangement links TRBV4-3 to TRBJ1-1, with 10 bases lining up with TRBD1. CDR3 length equals 15 residues. V trimming: 2 bases; J trimming: 4 bases; junction bases outside the gene matches: 4. Germline V gene lookup returns CDR1 LGHNA and CDR2 YSLEER. The CDR3, as DNA: TGCGCCAGCAGCCAATCTGGACAGGGGGGCACTGAAGCTTTCTTT. Protein product: CASSQSGQGGTEAFF.

This clonotype was found a few times. The chain uses TRBV25-1 and TRBJ2-2; D gene unclear. The V and J ends lost 1 base and 1 base respectively, with 13 bases between them. Germline V gives CDR1 MGHDK, CDR2 SYGVNS. The CDR3 spans 17 residues. As DNA, the CDR3 is TGTGCCAGCAGTGAATCCCCCTGGGCCGGGAACACCGGGGAGCTGTTTTTT. Its protein product is CASSESPWAGNTGELFF.

This clonotype was counted between two and nine times. The rearrangement joins TRBV20-1 to TRBJ2-5, with TRBD1 as a possible D gene (5 bases). The germline CDR1 and CDR2 sequences are DFQATT and SNEGSKA (reference sequence). V lost 0 bases and J 1 base, leaving 9 bases between the germline ends. CDR3 size: 14 residues. CDR3 DNA: TGCAGTGCTAGAGATTGGGGCAGCCAAGAGACCCAGTACTTC. This sequence encodes CSARDWGSQETQYF.

The table lists this clonotype with many counts. V usage is TRBV6-5 and J usage is TRBJ1-1; D is undetermined. The CDR3 is 14 amino acids. Per germline, CDR1 MNHEY and CDR2 SVGAGI. The germline V and J ends were trimmed by 7 bases and 0 bases, with 12 bases remaining between them. CDR3 in amino acids: CASNPISLNTEAFF. Here the CDR3 DNA reads TGTGCCAGCAACCCTATATCCTTGAACACTGAAGCTTTCTTT.

In its sample, this clonotype was seen many times. For the CDR3, the DNA is TGTGCCAGCAGCCAAGATCCCGGGGGCGCGCTTGGCTATGGCTACACCTTC. It codes for CASSQDPGGALGYGYTF. V usage is TRBV14 and J usage is TRBJ1-2; D is perhaps TRBD1 (6 bases). CDR3 size: 17 residues. Germline V CDR1 and CDR2: SGHDN, FVKESK. V lost 0 bases and J lost 4, with 18 bases in between. The full variable domain, completed using reference TRBV14 and TRBJ1-2, is EAGVTQFPSHSVIEKGQTVTLRCDPISGHDNLYWYRRVMGKEIKFLLHFVKESKQDESGMPNNRFLAERTGGTYSTLKVQPAELEDSGVYFCASSQDPGGALGYGYTFGSGTRLTVV.

This clonotype has at least ten counts. The rearrangement joins TRBV13 to TRBJ2-5; D may match TRBD1 or TRBD2 (5 bases each). Trimming removed 2 bases at V and 5 bases at J, with 12 bases between. Germline V gene data show CDR1 as PRHDT and CDR2 as FYEKMQ (reference sequence). CDR3 length: 14 amino acids. CDR3 nucleotide sequence: TGTGCCAGCAGCTTAAAGACAGTAGCGGAGACCCAGTACTTC. It yields the protein CASSLKTVAETQYF.

There are many counts of this clonotype. This chain links TRBV5-4 with TRBJ1-1; D unclear. The germline V gene encodes CDR1 SGHNT and CDR2 YYREEE (reference sequence). The ends were cut back, 4 bases at V and 1 base at J, with 8 bases in the middle. CDR3 length: 13 amino acids. The CDR3 spells CASSISTNTEAFF. In DNA form, the CDR3 reads TGTGCCAGCAGCATAAGTACGAACACTGAAGCTTTCTTT.

This clonotype was seen many times. V gene TRBV12-3 or TRBV12-4 combines with J gene TRBJ1-2, with a weak D call TRBD1 (6 bases). Trimming pared 10 bases from V and 4 bases from J, leaving 16 bases between. The CDR3 sequence is 13 residues long. The CDR3 coding sequence is TGTGCCACCTCCTTTTGGGGGCCCTATGGCTACACCTTC. It specifies CATSFWGPYGYTF.

This clonotype was detected many times. The chain carries TRBV12-3 or TRBV12-4 and TRBJ1-2; tentatively, D is TRBD1 (6 bases). V lost 4 bases and J 2 bases, leaving 14 bases between the germline ends. The CDR3 sequence is 15 residues long. CDR3 loop: CASSSVDSINYGYTF. The CDR3 DNA reads as TGTGCCAGCAGTTCAGTGGACAGCATCAACTATGGCTACACCTTC.

This clonotype showed up many times. This rearrangement joins TRBV27 to TRBJ1-5; D gene uncertain. CDR3 length equals 10 residues. Germline V CDR1 and CDR2: MNHEY, SMNVEV (reference sequence). Between the trimmed V and J ends, which lost 9 bases and 4 bases, there was a span of 4 bases. CDR3 amino acids: CASQNQPQHF. Here the CDR3 DNA reads TGTGCCAGTCAGAATCAGCCCCAGCATTTT.

This clonotype occurred many times. The J gene is TRBJ2-7, the V gene TRBV5-1; 9 nucleotides agree with TRBD1. Germline V gives CDR1 SGHRS, CDR2 YFSETQ. J lost 1 base, V lost 6 bases, and 8 bases had no gene match. The CDR3 length is 15 residues. Here the CDR3 reads CASTYTGTGSYEQYF. For the CDR3, the DNA is TGCGCCAGCACCTACACCGGGACAGGGTCCTACGAGCAGTACTTC.

V and J are TRBV20-1 and TRBJ1-5; 7 bases line up with TRBD1. J was trimmed by 3 bases and V by 6 bases; bases with no gene match: 8. The CDR3 is 14 amino acids. In germline, CDR1 is DFQATT, CDR2 SNEGSKA (reference sequence). CDR3 in amino acids: CSARGQLNNQPQHF. The CDR3, as DNA: TGCAGTGCAAGGGGACAGTTGAACAATCAGCCCCAGCATTTT.

Only a few counts were recorded for this clonotype. The chain couples TRBV28 to TRBJ1-5, with D hard to call. The CDR3 has 11 amino acids. The germline V gene has CDR1 MDHEN and CDR2 SYDVKM. Trimming pared 8 bases from V and 6 bases from J, leaving 8 bases between. Written as DNA, the CDR3 is TGTGCCAGCTCGGATAGTCAGCCCCAGCATTTT. Its translation is CASSDSQPQHF.

The rearrangement links TRBV6-2 or TRBV6-3 to TRBJ2-7, with D perhaps TRBD1 or TRBD2 (5 bases each). Germline CDR1 is MNHEY and CDR2 is SVGEGT. Trimming cost V 4 bases and J 9 bases, with 13 bases left between them. The CDR3 has 12 residues. CDR3: CASSSFGTRQYF. The CDR3 DNA reads TGTGCCAGCAGTTCCTTCGGGACCCGGCAGTACTTC.

V is TRBV20-1 and J is TRBJ2-7; a weak D match, TRBD1 (6 bases). CDR3 size: 13 residues. V gave up 3 bases and J gave up 4 bases, with 13 bases separating them. Germline CDR1 DFQATT, CDR2 SNEGSKA (reference sequence). The CDR3 nucleotides are TGCAGTGCTAGCTATAGGGGGAGTTACGAGCAGTACTTC. Residues: CSASYRGSYEQYF.

This clonotype has at least ten counts. This chain joins TRBV11-2 and TRBJ2-4, with 8 bases fitting TRBD2. The CDR3 totals 18 residues. Germline V gene lookup returns CDR1 SGHAT and CDR2 FQNNGV. The V segment lost 2 bases and the J segment 4 bases; nucleotides outside the gene matches: 13. Written as DNA, the CDR3 is TGTGCCAGCAGCTTAATATTTTCGCCCCGGGAGGGGAAAAACATTCAGTACTTC. It translates to CASSLIFSPREGKNIQYF.

This chain uses TRBV2 with TRBJ2-2; TRBD2 might be the D (6 bases). Trimming took 1 base from V and 7 from J, leaving 7 bases between them. Per germline, CDR1 SNHLY and CDR2 FYNNEI. CDR3 length: 13 amino acids. CDR3 DNA: TGTGCCAGCAGTGAAGTGCGGGGCGGGGAGCTGTTTTTT. Amino acids: CASSEVRGGELFF.

This chain joins TRBV28 and TRBJ1-1; D might be TRBD1 (5 bases). CDR1 is MDHEN and CDR2 is SYDVKM in the germline V gene. The CDR3 extends over 14 amino acids. The ends were cut back, 5 bases at V and 3 bases at J, with 13 bases in the middle. In DNA form, the CDR3 reads TGTGCCAGCAGTCAACGGGGGGACGACACTGAAGCTTTCTTT. This codes for CASSQRGDDTEAFF.

CDR3 sequence (DNA): TGTGCCAGCATCGAGGGAGCGGGCGGCTACACCTTC. Encoded protein: CASIEGAGGYTF. V is TRBV28 and J is TRBJ1-2; D uncertain. V was pared by 7 bases and J by 8 bases, with 14 bases between. The CDR3 sequence is 12 residues long. Germline CDR1 reads MDHEN; CDR2 reads SYDVKM.

This clonotype showed up many times. The chain couples TRBV6-1 to TRBJ1-1; D not resolved. The V and J ends lost 8 bases and 3 bases respectively, with 13 bases between them. The germline V gene has CDR1 MNHNS and CDR2 SASEGT. The CDR3 is made up of 13 amino acids. CDR3 protein: CASEGYWDTEAFF. In nucleotides, the CDR3 is TGTGCCAGCGAAGGGTATTGGGACACTGAAGCTTTCTTT.

This chain uses TRBV6-5 with TRBJ2-5; 10 bases match TRBD2. Germline CDR1 is MNHEY and CDR2 is SVGAGI. Losses at the gene ends were 2 bases for V and 4 bases for J; bases not matched to a gene: 1. The CDR3 is 14 amino acids. This CDR3 is CASSYRLAGETQYF. The CDR3 nucleotides are TGTGCCAGCAGTTACCGACTAGCGGGAGAGACCCAGTACTTC.

This chain joins TRBV5-1 and TRBJ2-7, with D possibly being TRBD1 or TRBD2 (5 bases each). The CDR3 loop spans 13 amino acids. The V gene's germline CDR1 is SGHRS and CDR2 YFSETQ. V was trimmed by 2 bases and J by 7 bases, leaving 13 bases between them. CDR3 region: CASSFGTLGEQYF. DNA for the CDR3: TGCGCCAGCAGCTTCGGGACCCTTGGGGAGCAGTACTTC.